The 22 T cell receptor beta chains given below trace back to one sample, sequenced in a study of T cell repertoires in cytomegalovirus infection. From the reads, TCRdb called clonotypes with MiXCR, one entry per CDR3 protein. There are about 530,000 distinct CDR3 sequences in the sample; less than 30% occur only once, and roughly an eighth lies in the top ten. Sequences were obtained from PBMCs. These receptors originate from a human donor in good health (CMV status not recorded). Some clones in this sample may be carry-over from other donors' samples.

Points on this clonotype: This could be a read error, since a much larger clone is one nucleotide away. This rearrangement joins TRBV7-2 to TRBJ1-4; possible D gene TRBD1, 5 bases. CDR1 is SGHTA, CDR2 FQGNSA, per germline. This CDR3 is built from 13 residues. CDR3 coding DNA: TGTGCCAGCTGCCGGGGGGTTGATGAAAAACTGCTTTTT. Protein sequence: CASCRGVDEKLLF.

This clonotype was seen more than once but under ten times. V and J are TRBV28 and TRBJ2-3, with D tentatively TRBD1 (6 bases). Trimming cost V 5 bases and J 3 bases, with 15 bases left between them. The CDR3 has 15 amino acids. Germline V CDR1 and CDR2: MDHEN, SYDVKM. The CDR3: CASSRRTGSTDTQYF. The DNA for the CDR3 is TGTGCCAGCAGTCGTAGAACAGGGTCGACAGATACGCAGTATTTT.

The chain employs TRBV20-1 and TRBJ2-1; D uncertain. Germline V lookup: CDR1 DFQATT, CDR2 SNEGSKA (reference sequence). This CDR3 spans 13 amino acids. Trimming pared 0 bases from V and 5 bases from J, leaving 8 bases between. In DNA, the CDR3 is TGCAGTGCTAGAGATGGGGTACACAATGAGCAGTTCTTC. Its protein is CSARDGVHNEQFF.

V gene TRBV7-8 combines with J gene TRBJ2-7, with 7 bases fitting TRBD2. Germline CDR1 is SGHVS and CDR2 is FQNEAQ. The J segment lost 13 bases and the V segment lost 1 base, leaving 4 bases of the junction unmatched. The CDR3 spans 11 residues. CDR3 protein: CASSLGGSTYV. CDR3 nucleotides: TGTGCCAGCAGCTTAGGCGGGAGCACCTACGTC.

This sequence joins TRBV14 and TRBJ2-5, with 10 nucleotides matching TRBD2. This CDR3 has 16 amino acids. Germline lookup yields CDR1 SGHDN and CDR2 FVKESK. J was trimmed by 4 bases and V by 1 base; bases with no gene match: 6. The CDR3 coding sequence is TGTGCCAGCAGCCAAGCCCTAGCGGGAGAGGTAGAGACCCAGTACTTC. Amino acid sequence: CASSQALAGEVETQYF. Based on the CDR3 plus reference TRBV14 and TRBJ2-5, the full variable domain is EAGVTQFPSHSVIEKGQTVTLRCDPISGHDNLYWYRRVMGKEIKFLLHFVKESKQDESGMPNNRFLAERTGGTYSTLKVQPAELEDSGVYFCASSQALAGEVETQYFGPGTRLLVL.

This clonotype has just a few counts. The chain has TRBV5-6 and TRBJ1-6; no firm D call. This CDR3 has 17 residues. Trimming took 1 base from V and 7 from J, leaving 18 bases between them. From germline, CDR1 is SGHDT and CDR2 YYEEEE. The DNA of the CDR3 is TGTGCCAGCAGCTTGTTCTCGGCTTACGAAAAAAATTCACCCCTCCACTTT. As protein: CASSLFSAYEKNSPLHF.

This clonotype was seen more than once but under ten times. V gene TRBV5-4 combines with J gene TRBJ1-1; no definite D call. CDR1 SGHNT and CDR2 YYREEE come from the germline V gene (reference sequence). The CDR3 covers 13 residues. V dropped 2 bases and J dropped 3 bases, with 8 bases sitting between them. The chain's CDR3 is CASSLTRDTEAFF. The CDR3, as DNA: TGTGCCAGCAGCTTAACCCGGGACACTGAAGCTTTCTTT.

The chain is built from TRBV5-1 and TRBJ2-7; D ambiguous. V shed 4 bases and J shed 0 bases, with 14 bases lying between them. This CDR3 has 15 amino acids. From germline, CDR1 is SGHRS and CDR2 YFSETQ. DNA for the CDR3: TGCGCCAGCAGCGCAGACCCCCAAGGCTCCTACGAGCAGTACGTC. It translates to CASSADPQGSYEQYV.

V usage is TRBV6-6 and J usage is TRBJ2-5; D uncertain. This CDR3 contains 13 residues. Germline V CDR1 and CDR2: MNHNY, SVGAGI (reference sequence). The germline V and J ends were trimmed by 0 bases and 5 bases, with 7 bases remaining between them. The CDR3 loop is CASSYSVSETQYF. CDR3 nucleotide sequence: TGTGCCAGCAGTTACTCGGTTTCTGAGACCCAGTACTTC.

The rearrangement joins TRBV28 to TRBJ2-3; D might be TRBD2 (6 bases). The CDR3 length is 16 residues. Germline CDR1 reads MDHEN; CDR2 reads SYDVKM. With 5 bases removed from V and 0 bases from J, the gap between germline ends came to 15 bases. The CDR3 DNA reads as TGTGCCAGCAGTATCCGGGACTCAGTGAGCACAGATACGCAGTATTTT. This sequence encodes CASSIRDSVSTDTQYF.

This clonotype showed up just a few times. The rearrangement links TRBV6-1 to TRBJ2-1; D possibly corresponds to TRBD2 (6 bases). CDR1 is MNHNS and CDR2 is SASEGT in the germline V gene. The V end was cut by 7 bases, the J end by 3 bases, with 13 bases between. CDR3 length equals 14 residues. The chain's CDR3 is CASTPGASYNEQFF. The DNA for the CDR3 is TGTGCCAGCACCCCGGGAGCGAGCTACAATGAGCAGTTCTTC.

In DNA form, the CDR3 reads TGTGCCAGTAGGGATTTTTCCCCCTACAATGAGCAGTTCTTC. Amino acid sequence: CASRDFSPYNEQFF. The gene calls are TRBV19 and TRBJ2-1, with D unresolved. Germline lookup yields CDR1 LNHDA and CDR2 SQIVND (reference sequence). The CDR3 contains 14 residues. Trimming took 6 bases from V and 2 from J, leaving 11 bases between them.

This clonotype came up a few times. This chain links TRBV5-4 with TRBJ1-1; the match to TRBD1 covers 11 bases. CDR1 SGHNT and CDR2 YYREEE come from the germline V gene (reference sequence). V lost 4 bases and J lost 6; bases outside the gene matches: 11. This CDR3 has 16 amino acids. The CDR3 loop reads CASSATRTGGLAEAFF. The CDR3, as DNA: TGTGCCAGCAGCGCAACTCGGACAGGGGGCTTGGCTGAAGCTTTCTTT. The full variable domain, its missing parts supplied by reference TRBV5-4 and TRBJ1-1, is ETGVTQSPTHLIKTRGQQVTLRCSSQSGHNTVSWYQQALGQGPQFIFQYYREEENGRGNFPPRFSGLQFPNYSSELNVNALELDDSALYLCASSATRTGGLAEAFFGQGTRLTVV.

The V gene is TRBV6-2 or TRBV6-3, the J gene TRBJ1-5; D is possibly TRBD1 (5 bases). CDR1 MNHEY and CDR2 SVGEGT come from the germline V gene. The CDR3 length is 17 residues. Trimming took off 5 bases at V and 2 bases at J, with 19 bases between the two ends. CDR3 bases: TGTGCCAGCAGTCCAGACCCCGGGACGCCGGGCAATCAGCCCCAGCATTTT. Protein sequence: CASSPDPGTPGNQPQHF.

The J gene is TRBJ1-1, the V gene TRBV19; weak D call: TRBD1 (6 bases). Trimming pared 7 bases from V and 1 base from J, leaving 22 bases between. CDR3 size: 17 residues. The germline CDR1 and CDR2 sequences are LNHDA and SQIVND (reference sequence). The CDR3 DNA sequence: TGTGCCAGTAACAACAGACGGGACAAGAGGGGGAACACTGAAGCTTTCTTT. This translates into CASNNRRDKRGNTEAFF. The whole variable domain, filled in from reference TRBV19 and TRBJ1-1, reads DGGITQSPKYLFRKEGQNVTLSCEQNLNHDAMYWYRQDPGQGLRLIYYSQIVNDFQKGDIAEGYSVSREKKESFPLTVTSAQKNPTAFYLCASNNRRDKRGNTEAFFGQGTRLTVV.

The chain employs TRBV19 and TRBJ1-2, with D unclear. This CDR3 is built from 13 residues. Between the trimmed V and J ends, which lost 2 bases and 8 bases, there was a span of 12 bases. Germline V gene data show CDR1 as LNHDA and CDR2 as SQIVND (reference sequence). The DNA of the CDR3 is TGTGCCAGTAGTATAATGGACGTCAGAGGCTACACCTTC. This translates into CASSIMDVRGYTF.

The chain is built from TRBV19 and TRBJ1-5; D unclear. The CDR3 runs to 14 residues. V lost 6 bases and J 3 bases, leaving 12 bases between the germline ends. The V gene's germline CDR1 is LNHDA and CDR2 SQIVND (reference sequence). The CDR3 DNA reads TGTGCCAGTAGAGAGAGGGTCTTCAATCAGCCCCAGCATTTT. Protein product: CASRERVFNQPQHF. Combining the CDR3 with reference TRBV19 and TRBJ1-5 gives the whole variable domain DGGITQSPKYLFRKEGQNVTLSCEQNLNHDAMYWYRQDPGQGLRLIYYSQIVNDFQKGDIAEGYSVSREKKESFPLTVTSAQKNPTAFYLCASRERVFNQPQHFGDGTRLSIL.

This clonotype was counted only a few times. The V gene is TRBV6-2 or TRBV6-3, the J gene TRBJ2-3; D not resolved. The V gene's germline CDR1 is MNHEY and CDR2 SVGEGT. Trimming left V 3 bases short and J 7 bases short, with 11 bases between. The CDR3 is 13 residues long. The CDR3 DNA reads TGTGCCAGCAGTTATGGTGAGCGAAATACGCAGTATTTT. It codes for CASSYGERNTQYF.

This rearrangement joins TRBV28 to TRBJ1-1; no clear D. V was cut by 2 bases and J by 8 bases, with 9 bases left in between. Germline CDR1 MDHEN, CDR2 SYDVKM. This CDR3 is built from 12 residues. In nucleotides, the CDR3 is TGTGCCAGCAGTTTAAGAGGACGCGAAGCTTTCTTT. It yields the protein CASSLRGREAFF.

This clonotype was counted a single time. A junction boundary mismatches the germline segment, possibly from a read error. The chain employs TRBV7-2 and TRBJ2-1; D might be TRBD2 (7 bases). The germline V gene encodes CDR1 SGHTA and CDR2 FQGNSA. This CDR3 is built from 16 residues. The DNA for the CDR3 is TGTGCCAGCAGCCCTTCCGGGGGGCTCTTATTGAATGAGCAGTTATTC. This gives the protein CASSPSGGLLLNEQLF.

A few counts support this clonotype. V gene TRBV7-2 combines with J gene TRBJ2-3; D not certain. The germline gives CDR1 SGHTA, CDR2 FQGNSA. The length of the CDR3 is 14 residues. V was cut by 4 bases and J by 2 bases, with 10 bases left in between. This chain's CDR3 is CASSSRASTDTQYF. As DNA, the CDR3 is TGTGCCAGCAGCTCAAGGGCGTCCACAGATACGCAGTATTTT.

The chain is built from TRBV7-6 and TRBJ1-4; possibly TRBD1 for D (5 bases). The CDR3 runs 15 residues. Germline V gives CDR1 SGHVS, CDR2 FNYEAQ. V lost 5 bases and J lost 5, with 15 bases in between. Here the CDR3 DNA reads TGTGCCAGCAGCGCATCAGGGTTCTGGAATGAAAAACTGTTTTTT. Protein product: CASSASGFWNEKLFF.